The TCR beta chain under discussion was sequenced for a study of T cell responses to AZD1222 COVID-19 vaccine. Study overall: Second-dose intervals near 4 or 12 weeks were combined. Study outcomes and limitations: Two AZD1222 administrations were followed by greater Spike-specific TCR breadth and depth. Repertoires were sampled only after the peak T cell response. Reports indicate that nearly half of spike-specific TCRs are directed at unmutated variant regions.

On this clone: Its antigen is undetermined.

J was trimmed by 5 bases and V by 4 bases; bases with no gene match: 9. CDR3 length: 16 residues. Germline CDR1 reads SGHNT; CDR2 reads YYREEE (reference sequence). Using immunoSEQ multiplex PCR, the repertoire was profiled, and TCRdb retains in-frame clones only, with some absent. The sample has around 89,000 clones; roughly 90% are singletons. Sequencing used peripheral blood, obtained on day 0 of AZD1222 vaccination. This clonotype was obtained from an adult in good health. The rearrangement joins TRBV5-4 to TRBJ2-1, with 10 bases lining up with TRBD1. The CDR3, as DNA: TGTGCCAGCAGCCCAGGGGGGGACAGGGGAAACAATGAGCAGTTCTTC. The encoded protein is CASSPGGDRGNNEQFF.